Sequencing of this TCR beta chain was carried out in a study of identical twins listed by TCRdb under 2016. The study in broad terms: To test whether fetal clonotypes persist, the study used deep sequencing on TCR alpha and beta repertoires from monozygotic twins, unrelated adults of various ages, and cord blood. To rule out contamination, the twin experiments were replicated at different times with different library preparation protocols.

The protocol used for the library was 5' RACE. This sample was sequenced with an Illumina HiSeq 2000. A universal primer binding site was added through template switching, and the final cDNA carried a unique molecular identifier so that TCR cDNA molecules could be counted accurately. Specific primers in the conserved constant-segment region were used to synthesize first-strand cDNA for TCR alpha and beta chains. To control for contamination, every cDNA library carried two barcodes: a SMART-Mk sample barcode plus Illumina barcodes. TruSeq adapter sequences, together with Illumina sample barcodes, were added in two successive PCR steps. TCR alpha and beta cDNA libraries were sequenced on the Illumina HiSeq platform with custom primers. Per the source publication's procedure: Unique molecular identifiers were extracted from raw reads with MiGEC, and CDR3 positions were determined with MiXCR. For each individual, recombination models were inferred using an EM algorithm with the repgenHMM and IGoR tools. The analysis of shared clonotypes was done with the tcR package in R, with sharing normalized by the product of cloneset sizes. To study raw recombination without the effects of thymic and clonal selection, out-of-frame nonproductive sequences were analyzed. TCRdb trimmed public reads at Q25 via fastp, called clones via MiXCR and kept in-frame beta chains. Each CDR3 protein appears once, grouped with its most common genes and DNA. In this record, the V and J calls reflect TCRdb's handling and not the investigators' own analysis. The sample contains nearly 250,000 distinct CDR3 sequences, roughly 7% of them found a single time. Clones ranked in the top ten supply around 3.4% of the sample.

There are a few counts of this clonotype. It has no known antigen specificity. Nothing much larger sits one base from this clone, and base qualities are not available. Via the germline V gene, CDR1 is SQVTM and CDR2 ANQGSEA. V loses 7 bases, J loses 8 bases, and the germline ends lie 20 bases apart. The CDR3 measures 13 amino acids from cysteine to phenylalanine. Of all the DNA, just the CDR3 is kept, 39 bases in frame from base 1. What the authors observed across the whole study: Compared with coincidental sharing between unrelated individuals, out-of-frame TCR alpha sequences shared between twins had an excess of sequences with low generation probability. Because the same donors could not be followed over many years, conclusions were based on cross-sectional statistical analysis. Abundant cord blood beta clonotypes carried fewer insertions; young adult naive repertoires showed a weaker similar trend, while memory repertoires showed none. In beta out-of-frame sequences, excess twin sharing was weaker, because having fewer shared sequences lowered the signal-to-noise ratio. Invariant T cells such as MAIT and iNKT could partly confound zero-insertion analyses, although diverse VJ usage argued against such confounding for most clonotypes. Recombination models systematically underestimated out-of-frame TCR alpha sharing in monozygotic twins but agreed with sharing between unrelated individuals.

All donors were healthy Caucasians. The twin cohort consisted of three pairs of female monozygotic twins, all aged 18 to 29 years. Using Miltenyi CD45RO+ enrichment and human naive T-cell isolation kits, memory (CD45RO+) and naive T cells were isolated from PBMC. These data also featured in a second study, about yellow fever vaccine responses in identical twins. That second report states: According to the authors, the vaccine-induced T cell response in identical twins seemed to be partly convergent and partly specific to each individual. In identical twins, the study followed T cell clones that responded to the vaccine with precision.

Sequencing was done on a sample of memory (CD45RO+) T cells sorted from blood. The sample's cell subset or site label, in plain terms: CD45RO+ enriched T cells. The sequence is built from TRBV29-1 and TRBJ2-5, with no confidently assigned D gene. The sequence came from a woman aged 18-30 years in good health. The DNA sequence follows: TGCAGCGCTTCTCAACGCGCCGTGGAAACCCAGTACTTC. Translated, it gives CSASQRAVETQYF.